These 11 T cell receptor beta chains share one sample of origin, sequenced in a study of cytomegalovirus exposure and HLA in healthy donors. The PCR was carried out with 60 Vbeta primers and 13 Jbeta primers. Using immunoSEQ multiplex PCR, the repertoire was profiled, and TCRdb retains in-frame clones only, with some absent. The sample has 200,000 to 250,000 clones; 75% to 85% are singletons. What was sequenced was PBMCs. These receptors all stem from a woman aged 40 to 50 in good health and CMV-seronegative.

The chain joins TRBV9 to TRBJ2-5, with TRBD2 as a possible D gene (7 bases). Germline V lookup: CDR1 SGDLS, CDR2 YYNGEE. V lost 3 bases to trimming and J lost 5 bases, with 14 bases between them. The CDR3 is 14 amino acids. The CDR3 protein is CASSGSGQGETQYF. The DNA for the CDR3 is TGTGCCAGCAGCGGTAGCGGGCAGGGGGAGACCCAGTACTTC.

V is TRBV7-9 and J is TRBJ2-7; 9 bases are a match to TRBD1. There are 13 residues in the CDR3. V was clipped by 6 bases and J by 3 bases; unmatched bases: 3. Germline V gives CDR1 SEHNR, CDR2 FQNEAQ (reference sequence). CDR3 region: CASRVGQGYEQYF. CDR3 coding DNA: TGTGCCAGCAGGGTGGGACAGGGCTACGAGCAGTACTTC. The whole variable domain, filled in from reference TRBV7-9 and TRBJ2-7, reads DTGVSQNPRHKITKRGQNVTFRCDPISEHNRLYWYRQTLGQGPEFLTYFQNEAQLEKSRLLSDRFSAERPKGSFSTLEIQRTEQGDSAMYLCASRVGQGYEQYFGPGTRLTVT.

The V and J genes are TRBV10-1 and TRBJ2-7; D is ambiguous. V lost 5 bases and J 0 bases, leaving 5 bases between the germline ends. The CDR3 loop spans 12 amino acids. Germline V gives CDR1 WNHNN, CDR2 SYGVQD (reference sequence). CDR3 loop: CASSIHSYEQYF. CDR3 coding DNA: TGCGCCAGCAGTATCCACTCCTACGAGCAGTACTTC.

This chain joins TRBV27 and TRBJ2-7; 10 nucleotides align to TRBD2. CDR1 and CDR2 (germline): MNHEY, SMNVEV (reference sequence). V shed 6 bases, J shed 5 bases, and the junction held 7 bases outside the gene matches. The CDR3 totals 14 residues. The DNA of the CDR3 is TGTGCCAGCAGGAGAGCGGGAGGGGTTAACGAGCAGTACTTC. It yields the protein CASRRAGGVNEQYF.

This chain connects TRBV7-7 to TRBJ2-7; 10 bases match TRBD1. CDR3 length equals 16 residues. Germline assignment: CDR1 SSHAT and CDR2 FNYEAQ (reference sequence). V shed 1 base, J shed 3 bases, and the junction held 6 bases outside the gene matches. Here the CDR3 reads CASSLGDRGGDYEQYF. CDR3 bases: TGTGCCAGCAGCTTAGGGGACAGGGGAGGGGACTACGAGCAGTACTTC.

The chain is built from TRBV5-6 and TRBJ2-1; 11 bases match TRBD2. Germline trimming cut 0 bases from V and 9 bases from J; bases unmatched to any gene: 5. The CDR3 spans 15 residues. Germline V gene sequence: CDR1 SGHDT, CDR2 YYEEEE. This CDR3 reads CASSLGLAGYGEQFF. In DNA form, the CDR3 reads TGTGCCAGCAGCTTGGGACTAGCGGGATATGGTGAGCAGTTCTTC.

Here the CDR3 reads CASRENQGVGLFF. The CDR3 DNA reads TGTGCCAGCAGAGAAAATCAGGGCGTCGGACTGTTTTTT. This chain links TRBV2 with TRBJ1-4, with D possibly matching TRBD1 (5 bases). CDR1 SNHLY and CDR2 FYNNEI come from the germline V gene. This CDR3 contains 13 residues. Trimming pared 6 bases from V and 13 bases from J, leaving 18 bases between.

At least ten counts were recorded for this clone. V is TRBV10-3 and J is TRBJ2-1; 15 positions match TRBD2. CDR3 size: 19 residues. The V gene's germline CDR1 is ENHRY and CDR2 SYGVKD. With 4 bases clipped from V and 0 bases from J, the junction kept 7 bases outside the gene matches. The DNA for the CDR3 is TGTGCCATCAGTGGGGGACTAGCGGGAGGCCGAGACTCCTACAATGAGCAGTTCTTC. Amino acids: CAISGGLAGGRDSYNEQFF.

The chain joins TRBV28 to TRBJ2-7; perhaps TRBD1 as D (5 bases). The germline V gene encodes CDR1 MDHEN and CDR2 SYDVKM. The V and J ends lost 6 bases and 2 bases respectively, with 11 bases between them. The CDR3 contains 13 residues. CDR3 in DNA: TGTGCCAGCAGCGCCCAGGGCACCTACGAGCAGTACTTC. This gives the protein CASSAQGTYEQYF.

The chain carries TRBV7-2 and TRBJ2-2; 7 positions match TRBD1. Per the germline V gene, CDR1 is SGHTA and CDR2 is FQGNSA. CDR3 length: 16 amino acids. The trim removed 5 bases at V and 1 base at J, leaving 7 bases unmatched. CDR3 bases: TGTGCCAGCAGCCTCCACCGGACAGGGAACACCGGGGAGCTGTTTTTT. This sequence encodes CASSLHRTGNTGELFF.

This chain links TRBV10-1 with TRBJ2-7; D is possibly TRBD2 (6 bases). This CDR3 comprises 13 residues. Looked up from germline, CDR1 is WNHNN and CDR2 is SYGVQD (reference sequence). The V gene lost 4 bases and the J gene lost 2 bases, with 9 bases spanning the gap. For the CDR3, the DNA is TGCGCCAGCAGTGGCCGCGGGGCCTACGAGCAGTACTTC. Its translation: CASSGRGAYEQYF.